These T cell receptor beta chains were read from a single sample in a study of OX40 agonist ivuxolimab in advanced cancers. Clones were read by immunoSEQ multiplex PCR, and TCRdb kept only the in-frame ones, dropping some. The table has tens of thousands of clones, about 80% seen once. Here the sequenced sample was CD4+ or CD8+ T cells sorted from blood, taken in a trial of the OX40 agonist ivuxolimab. These receptor sequences come from an adult with an advanced solid tumor such as melanoma, head and neck, liver or kidney cancer. Both conserved end residues are part of each CDR3. A D gene is named only where the DNA matches it firmly. The listing skips clone size in some rows; elsewhere it reads once, few, many or a size class.

D: NA
J: TRBJ2-7
V: TRBV2
size: few
CDR3: CASSEALRVEQYF
DNA: TGTGCCAGCAGTGAAGCGCTTAGGGTCGAGCAGTACTTC

D: NA
J: TRBJ2-7
V: TRBV6-6
size: few
CDR3: CASSRPDYEQYF
DNA: TGTGCCAGCAGTCGCCCCGACTACGAGCAGTACTTC

D: TRBD1
J: TRBJ1-6
V: TRBV7-3
size: NA
CDR3: CASSTGQSRNSPLHF
DNA: TGTGCCAGCAGCACGGGACAGAGCCGTAATTCGCCCCTCCACTTT

D: NA
J: TRBJ1-1
V: TRBV27
size: NA
CDR3: CASSVHGGGGTEAFF
DNA: TGTGCCAGCAGTGTCCATGGAGGGGGTGGCACTGAAGCTTTCTTT

D: NA
J: TRBJ2-2
V: TRBV14
size: NA
CDR3: CASSQDVWVTGELFF
DNA: TGTGCCAGCAGCCAAGATGTTTGGGTTACCGGGGAGCTGTTTTTT

D: NA
J: TRBJ2-3
V: TRBV6-4
size: NA
CDR3: CASSVGGAVDTQYF
DNA: TGTGCCAGCAGTGTAGGCGGGGCCGTAGATACGCAGTATTTT

D: NA
J: TRBJ2-3
V: TRBV5-6
size: NA
CDR3: CASSYADTQYF
DNA: TGTGCCAGCAGCTACGCAGATACGCAGTATTTT

D: TRBD2
J: TRBJ2-1
V: TRBV12-5
size: once
CDR3: CASVVSGSQNNEQFF
DNA: TGTGCTAGTGTGGTTAGCGGGAGCCAAAACAATGAGCAGTTCTTC

D: NA
J: TRBJ2-3
V: TRBV5-8
size: NA
CDR3: CASSIFTDTQYF
DNA: TGTGCCAGCAGCATCTTCACAGATACGCAGTATTTT

D: TRBD2
J: TRBJ2-1
V: TRBV6-5
size: NA
CDR3: CASSYPGLAGHNEQFF
DNA: TGTGCCAGCAGTTACCCGGGACTAGCGGGCCACAATGAGCAGTTCTTC

D: NA
J: TRBJ2-1
V: TRBV4-1
size: NA
CDR3: CASSQPGRRSYNEQFF
DNA: TGCGCCAGCAGCCAACCGGGCCGTAGGTCCTACAATGAGCAGTTCTTC

D: TRBD1
J: TRBJ1-5
V: TRBV6-1
size: NA
CDR3: CASTPGGSNQPQHF
DNA: TGTGCCAGCACCCCAGGGGGGAGCAATCAGCCCCAGCATTTT

D: NA
J: TRBJ2-2
V: TRBV7-2
size: NA
CDR3: CASSSTWSPNTGELFF
DNA: TGTGCCAGCAGCTCTACGTGGTCCCCGAACACCGGGGAGCTGTTTTTT

D: TRBD1
J: TRBJ2-1
V: TRBV23-1
size: NA
CDR3: CASRFSGTDYNEQFF
DNA: TGCGCCAGCAGATTTTCCGGGACAGACTACAATGAGCAGTTCTTC

D: NA
J: TRBJ1-3
V: TRBV18
size: once
CDR3: CASSPMDGAGNTIYF
DNA: TGTGCCAGCTCACCGATGGACGGCGCCGGGAACACCATATATTTT

D: NA
J: TRBJ1-4
V: TRBV2
size: few
CDR3: CASSEWEKLFF
DNA: TGTGCCAGCAGTGAATGGGAAAAACTGTTTTTT

D: NA
J: TRBJ1-3
V: TRBV7-3
size: medium-sized
CDR3: CASSLGGSGNTIYF
DNA: TGTGCCAGCAGCTTAGGAGGGTCTGGAAACACCATATATTTT

D: TRBD1
J: TRBJ2-1
V: TRBV7-2
size: NA
CDR3: CASSVRQGDNEQFF
DNA: TGTGCCAGCAGCGTTCGACAGGGGGACAATGAGCAGTTCTTC

D: TRBD2
J: TRBJ2-1
V: TRBV29-1
size: NA
CDR3: CSVEYLSRGGRAVEQFF
DNA: TGCAGCGTTGAATACCTCAGTCGGGGCGGGAGGGCCGTTGAGCAGTTCTTC

D: NA
J: TRBJ2-1
V: TRBV10-3
size: once
CDR3: CAIKKTDSYNEQFF
DNA: TGTGCCATCAAAAAGACGGACTCCTACAATGAGCAGTTCTTC

D: NA
J: TRBJ2-1
V: TRBV27
size: NA
CDR3: CASSFRPTYNEQFF
DNA: TGTGCCAGCAGTTTCCGCCCCACCTACAATGAGCAGTTCTTC

D: NA
J: TRBJ2-2
V: TRBV6-6
size: NA
CDR3: CASNARGSGELFF
DNA: TGTGCCAGCAACGCCCGGGGGTCCGGGGAGCTGTTTTTT

D: NA
J: TRBJ2-3
V: TRBV19
size: NA
CDR3: CASSDWRDTTYTDTQYF
DNA: TGTGCCAGTTCGGACTGGCGAGATACCACTTACACAGATACGCAGTATTTT

D: TRBD2
J: TRBJ2-1
V: TRBV5-1
size: NA
CDR3: CASGLAGGNEQFF
DNA: TGCGCCAGCGGGCTAGCGGGAGGCAACGAGCAGTTCTTC

D: NA
J: TRBJ1-3
V: TRBV7-3
size: NA
CDR3: CATPVTARNTIYF
DNA: TGTGCCACCCCCGTAACCGCGAGAAACACCATATATTTT

D: TRBD2
J: TRBJ2-5
V: TRBV4-2
size: NA
CDR3: CASSPRVSGRAIETQYF
DNA: TGTGCCAGCAGCCCCCGCGTTAGCGGGAGGGCCATAGAGACCCAGTACTTC

D: NA
J: TRBJ2-5
V: TRBV7-3
size: few
CDR3: CASSLTANSRETQYF
DNA: TGTGCCAGCAGCTTAACTGCCAATTCTCGGGAGACCCAGTACTTC

D: NA
J: TRBJ2-2
V: TRBV6-1
size: large
CDR3: CASRVAGELFF
DNA: TGTGCCAGCAGAGTAGCCGGGGAGCTGTTTTTT

D: TRBD2
J: TRBJ2-1
V: TRBV7-9
size: once
CDR3: CASSPGLDGINEQFF
DNA: TGTGCCAGCAGCCCGGGACTAGACGGAATCAATGAGCAGTTCTTC

D: NA
J: TRBJ2-3
V: TRBV4-2
size: NA
CDR3: CASSQVSRTDTQYF
DNA: TGTGCCAGCAGCCAAGTTTCCCGCACAGATACGCAGTATTTT

D: NA
J: TRBJ2-3
V: TRBV6-1
size: NA
CDR3: CASSAQTGGDTQYF
DNA: TGTGCCAGCAGTGCTCAGACAGGAGGGGATACGCAGTATTTT

D: NA
J: TRBJ1-1
V: TRBV6-6
size: NA
CDR3: CASSYSRKGGRTEAFF
DNA: TGTGCCAGCAGTTACTCTCGCAAGGGGGGAAGGACTGAAGCTTTCTTT

D: NA
J: TRBJ2-2
V: TRBV12-5
size: few
CDR3: CASGLFWDGELFF
DNA: TGTGCTAGTGGTTTGTTCTGGGATGGGGAGCTGTTTTTT

D: TRBD1
J: TRBJ2-7
V: TRBV6-4
size: NA
CDR3: CASSRDRGHEQYF
DNA: TGTGCCAGCAGCCGGGACAGGGGCCACGAGCAGTACTTC

D: TRBD1
J: TRBJ2-1
V: TRBV7-2
size: NA
CDR3: CASSSPGQASYNEQFF
DNA: TGTGCCAGCAGCTCCCCGGGACAGGCGTCCTACAATGAGCAGTTCTTC

D: TRBD2
J: TRBJ2-1
V: TRBV7-3
size: NA
CDR3: CASSPNAGGYYNEQFF
DNA: TGTGCCAGCAGCCCAAACGCGGGGGGCTACTACAATGAGCAGTTCTTC

D: TRBD1
J: TRBJ2-7
V: TRBV10-3
size: NA
CDR3: CATLDRTGGYEQYF
DNA: TGTGCCACTTTGGACCGGACAGGGGGCTACGAGCAGTACTTC

D: TRBD2
J: TRBJ2-7
V: TRBV18
size: NA
CDR3: CASSPVGGSSYEQYF
DNA: TGTGCCAGCTCACCTGTGGGCGGGAGCTCCTACGAGCAGTACTTC

D: TRBD2
J: TRBJ2-3
V: TRBV9
size: NA
CDR3: CASIPGLAGGTDTQYF
DNA: TGTGCCAGCATCCCCGGACTAGCGGGGGGCACAGATACGCAGTATTTT

D: TRBD2
J: TRBJ2-5
V: TRBV7-9
size: NA
CDR3: CASGRLAGEPQTQYF
DNA: TGTGCCAGCGGAAGACTAGCGGGAGAGCCACAGACCCAGTACTTC

D: NA
J: TRBJ2-7
V: TRBV10-3
size: few
CDR3: CAISESKTGSGHEQYF
DNA: TGTGCCATCAGTGAGTCAAAAACAGGGTCTGGTCACGAGCAGTACTTC

D: TRBD2
J: TRBJ2-3
V: TRBV2
size: NA
CDR3: CASSETASGISTDTQYF
DNA: TGTGCCAGCAGTGAAACCGCTAGCGGTATTAGCACAGATACGCAGTATTTT